This TCR beta chain was documented in a study of radiation and T cells in renal cell carcinoma. Specified time point: baseline pretreatment blood. Treatment in this sample: 15 Gy SBRT to primary tumor, nephrectomy 4 weeks later. Radiation-treated patients gave blood at baseline, week 2 and week 4. Clear cell pathology was present in this patient's renal cell carcinoma. Repertoires were generated with immunoSEQ multiplex PCR, while TCRdb's copy carries only in-frame clones and drops some. The sample has about 95,000 clones, 86% seen once. Turning to this clone: Its antigen is as yet unknown.

Overall study results and limits: Top tumor clonotypes rose in blood 2 weeks post-radiation, then contracted.

This CDR3 contains 13 residues. V lost 1 base and J lost 4, with 7 bases in between. In germline, CDR1 is SEHNR, CDR2 FQNEAQ (reference sequence). This sequence originates from a man between 50 and 59 years old with renal cell carcinoma. The material was blood, obtained from a patient whose treatment included radiotherapy and nephrectomy. The chain uses TRBV7-9 and TRBJ1-1; D ambiguous. This CDR3 is CASSLEGITEAFF. The CDR3 bases are TGTGCCAGCAGCTTAGAAGGTATCACTGAAGCTTTCTTT.